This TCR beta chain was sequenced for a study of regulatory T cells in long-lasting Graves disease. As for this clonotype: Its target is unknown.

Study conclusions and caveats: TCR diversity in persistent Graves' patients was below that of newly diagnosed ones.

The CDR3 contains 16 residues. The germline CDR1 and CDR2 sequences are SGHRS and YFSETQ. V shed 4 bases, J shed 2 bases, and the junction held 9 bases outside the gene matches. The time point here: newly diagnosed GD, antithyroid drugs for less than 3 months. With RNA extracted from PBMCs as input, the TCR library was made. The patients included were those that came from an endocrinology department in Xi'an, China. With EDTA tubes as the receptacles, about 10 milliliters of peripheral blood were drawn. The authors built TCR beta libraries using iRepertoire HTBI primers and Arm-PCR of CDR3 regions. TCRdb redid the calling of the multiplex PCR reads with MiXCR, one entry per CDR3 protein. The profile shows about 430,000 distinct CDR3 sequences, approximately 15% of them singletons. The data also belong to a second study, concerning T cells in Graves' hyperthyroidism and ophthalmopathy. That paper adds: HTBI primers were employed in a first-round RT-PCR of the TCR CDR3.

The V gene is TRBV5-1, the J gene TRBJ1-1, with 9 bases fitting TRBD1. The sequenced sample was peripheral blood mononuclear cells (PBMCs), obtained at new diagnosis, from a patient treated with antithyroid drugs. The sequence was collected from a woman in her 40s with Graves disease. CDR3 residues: CASSLGQGVGNTEAFF. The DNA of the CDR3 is TGCGCCAGCAGCCTGGGACAGGGAGTAGGAAACACTGAAGCTTTCTTT.